This paragraph covers one T cell receptor (beta chain) sequence. Its antigen is unknown. The CDR3 runs to 13 residues. Per germline, CDR1 KGHSH and CDR2 LQKENI. V lost 4 bases and J lost 3, with 10 bases in between. The sample comes from a study of cytomegalovirus exposure and HLA in healthy donors. General study points: In a later analysis, TCR beta V- and J-gene trimming was associated with a missense DCLRE1C variant.

It was with 60 Vbeta and 13 Jbeta primers that the PCR ran. Measured with immunoSEQ multiplex PCR; TCRdb has only the in-frame clones, and not every one. The data show 200,000 to 250,000 clones, around four fifths seen once. Healthy donors of bone marrow made up the group. The sample consisted of PBMCs. This clonotype originated in a woman aged 40 to 49 in good health and CMV-seronegative. V usage is TRBV18 and J usage is TRBJ2-7; D gene ambiguous. Written as DNA, the CDR3 is TGTGCCAGCTCACTGACAAAGTTCTACGAGCAGTACTTC. This codes for CASSLTKFYEQYF.